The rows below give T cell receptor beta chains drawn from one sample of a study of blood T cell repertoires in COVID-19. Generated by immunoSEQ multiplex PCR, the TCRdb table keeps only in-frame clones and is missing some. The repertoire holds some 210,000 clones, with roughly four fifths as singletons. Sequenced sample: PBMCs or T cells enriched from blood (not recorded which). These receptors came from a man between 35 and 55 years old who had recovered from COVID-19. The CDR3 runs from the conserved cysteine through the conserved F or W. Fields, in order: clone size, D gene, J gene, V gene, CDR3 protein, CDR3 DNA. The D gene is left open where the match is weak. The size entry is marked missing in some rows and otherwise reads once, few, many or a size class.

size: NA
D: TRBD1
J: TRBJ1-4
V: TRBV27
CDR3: CASSSGQGNEKLFF
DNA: TGTGCCAGCAGTTCCGGACAGGGGAATGAAAAACTGTTTTTT

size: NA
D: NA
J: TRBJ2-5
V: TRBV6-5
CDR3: CASSLTGGLGETQYF
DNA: TGTGCCAGCAGCCTAACTGGGGGGTTGGGAGAGACCCAGTACTTC

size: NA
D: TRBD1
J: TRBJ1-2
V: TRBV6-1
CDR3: CASSATGTGRLNYGYTF
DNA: TGTGCCAGCAGTGCCACCGGGACAGGACGCCTTAACTATGGCTACACCTTC

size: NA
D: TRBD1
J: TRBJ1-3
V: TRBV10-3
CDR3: CAISGTGISGNTIYF
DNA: TGTGCCATCAGCGGGACAGGGATTTCAGGAAACACCATATATTTT

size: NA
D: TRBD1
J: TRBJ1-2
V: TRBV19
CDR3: CASSFPGQGAHGYTF
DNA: TGTGCCAGTAGTTTCCCGGGACAGGGGGCGCATGGCTACACCTTC

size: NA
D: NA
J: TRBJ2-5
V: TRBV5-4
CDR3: CASSFSVSGETQYF
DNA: TGTGCCAGCAGCTTTAGTGTATCAGGCGAGACCCAGTACTTC

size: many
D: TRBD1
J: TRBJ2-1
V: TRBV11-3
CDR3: CASSPRGQGLSYNEQFF
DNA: TGTGCCAGCAGCCCTCGAGGACAGGGGCTGTCCTACAATGAGCAGTTCTTC

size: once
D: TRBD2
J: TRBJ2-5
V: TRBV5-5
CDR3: CASLGTSGRVGETQYF
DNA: TGTGCCAGCTTGGGGACTAGCGGGAGGGTCGGGGAGACCCAGTACTTC

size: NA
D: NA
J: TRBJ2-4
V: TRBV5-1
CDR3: CASSVGDTFKNIQYF
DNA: TGCGCCAGCAGCGTGGGCGACACCTTCAAAAACATTCAGTACTTC

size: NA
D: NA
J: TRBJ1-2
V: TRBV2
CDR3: CASATQGTNYGYTF
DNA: TGTGCCAGCGCTACACAGGGAACTAACTATGGCTACACCTTC

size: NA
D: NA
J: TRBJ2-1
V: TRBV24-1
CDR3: CATSDLTRVEQFF
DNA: TGTGCCACCAGTGATCTCACTAGGGTTGAGCAGTTCTTC

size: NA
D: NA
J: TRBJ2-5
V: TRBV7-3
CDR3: CASSDGGLQETQYF
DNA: TGTGCCAGCAGCGATGGGGGCCTCCAAGAGACCCAGTACTTC

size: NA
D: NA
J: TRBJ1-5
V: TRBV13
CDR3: CASSYGPQQPQHF
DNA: TGTGCCAGCAGCTATGGCCCTCAGCAGCCCCAGCATTTT

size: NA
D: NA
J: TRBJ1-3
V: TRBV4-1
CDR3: CASSQGRGSGNTIYF
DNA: TGCGCCAGCAGCCAAGGCAGGGGTTCGGGAAACACCATATATTTT

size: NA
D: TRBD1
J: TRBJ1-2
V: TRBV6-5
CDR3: CASSPGTGGAAGYTF
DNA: TGTGCCAGCAGTCCCGGGACAGGGGGCGCGGCTGGCTACACCTTC

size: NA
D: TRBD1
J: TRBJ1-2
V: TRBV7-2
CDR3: CASIKQGAFGSGYGYTF
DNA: TGTGCCAGCATAAAACAGGGGGCTTTTGGATCGGGCTATGGCTACACCTTC

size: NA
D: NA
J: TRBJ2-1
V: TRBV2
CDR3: CASTYHNEQFF
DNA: TGTGCCAGCACCTATCACAATGAGCAGTTCTTC

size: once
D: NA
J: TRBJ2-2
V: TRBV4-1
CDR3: CASSQPRTHSGELFF
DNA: TGCGCCAGCAGCCAACCTAGGACACACAGCGGGGAGCTGTTTTTT

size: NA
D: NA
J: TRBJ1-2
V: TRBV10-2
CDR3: CASSLERGGDYGYTF
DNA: TGCGCCAGCAGCCTCGAGAGGGGGGGCGACTATGGCTACACCTTC

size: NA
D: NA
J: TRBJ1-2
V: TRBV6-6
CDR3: CALRGNYGYTF
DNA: TGTGCCTTGCGGGGGAATTATGGCTACACCTTC

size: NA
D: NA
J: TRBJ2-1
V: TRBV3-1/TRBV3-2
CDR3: CASSLGTPEPYNEQFF
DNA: TGTGCCAGCAGCCTCGGGACTCCGGAGCCTTACAATGAGCAGTTCTTC

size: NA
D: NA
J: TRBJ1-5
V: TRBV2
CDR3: CASKRGGNQPQHF
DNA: TGTGCCAGCAAAAGGGGTGGGAATCAGCCCCAGCATTTT

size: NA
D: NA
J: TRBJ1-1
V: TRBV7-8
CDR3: CASSGGDGRNTEAFF
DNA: TGTGCCAGCAGCGGGGGGGACGGGAGGAACACTGAAGCTTTCTTT